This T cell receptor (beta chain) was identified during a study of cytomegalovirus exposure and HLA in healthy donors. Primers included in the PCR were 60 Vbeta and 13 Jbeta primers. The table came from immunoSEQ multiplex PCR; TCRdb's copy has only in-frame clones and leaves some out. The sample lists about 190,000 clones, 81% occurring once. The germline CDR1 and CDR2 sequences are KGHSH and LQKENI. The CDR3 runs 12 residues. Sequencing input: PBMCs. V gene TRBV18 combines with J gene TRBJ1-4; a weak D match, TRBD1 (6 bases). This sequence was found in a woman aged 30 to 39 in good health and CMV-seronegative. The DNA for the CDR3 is TGTGCTACAACAGGGATTAATGAAAAACTGTTTTTT. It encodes CATTGINEKLFF.